This record looks at one T cell receptor beta chain sequence and its context. These data are taken from a study of T cells and copy number aberrations in small-cell lung cancer. Sequenced by immunoSEQ multiplex PCR; TCRdb stores in-frame clones only, minus some. The sample includes 7,500 or so clones, roughly 82% of them seen just once. Germline V gene data show CDR1 as MNHEY and CDR2 as SMNVEV (reference sequence). V lost 7 bases, J lost 9 bases, and 4 bases lay in between. The CDR3 extends over 8 amino acids. The V call is TRBV27, the J call TRBJ2-7; unclear D gene. Sequenced: normal tissue next to the tumor. This TCR was recovered from a woman between 45 and 65 years old with small cell lung cancer. The CDR3 DNA is TGTGCCAGCAAAGGGCAGTACTTC. Its protein product is CASKGQYF.